This record concerns one TCR beta chain sequence. Antigen unknown. This specimen belongs to a study of PD-1 blockade in classical Hodgkin lymphoma. Regarding the study as a whole: The study found complete responders had baseline diversity similar to newly diagnosed patients. CD8+ TCR diversity did not rise significantly by C4D1, unlike CD4+.

Germline lookup yields CDR1 SGHNT and CDR2 YENEEA. The CDR3 extends over 15 amino acids. Trimming removed 3 bases from V and 4 bases from J, with 15 bases in between. Only in-frame clones appear in the TCRdb table, and some are missing; sequencing was by immunoSEQ multiplex PCR. In the table there are fewer than 20,000 clones, 75% to 90% of which are singletons. Each patient relapsed following autologous stem cell transplantation, and prior brentuximab vedotin exposure differed. The source is a human donor with classical Hodgkin lymphoma. The source was peripheral blood mononuclear cells (PBMCs), collected at baseline. The chain joins TRBV11-3 to TRBJ1-1; no firm D call. CDR3 nucleotides: TGTGCCAGCAGCTTCGTCCAGACCCCTTCCACTGAAGCTTTCTTT. This translates into CASSFVQTPSTEAFF.